Each of the 15 T cell receptor beta chains below was sequenced from the same sample in a study of CD8 T cells in ankylosing spondylitis. TCRdb redid the calling of the 5' RACE reads with MiXCR, one entry per CDR3 protein. The top ten hold 0.5% to 0.65% of the sample, which has approximately 240,000 distinct CDR3 sequences, under 30% seen once. The specimen was blood, either unsorted or a sorted T cell fraction (not recorded which). These receptors were taken from a male donor with ankylosing spondylitis or in good health (not recorded which).

Note on this clonotype: A much larger clone is a single base away; this may be a read error. V gene TRBV12-3 or TRBV12-4 combines with J gene TRBJ2-2; perhaps TRBD1 as D (5 bases). This CDR3 region has 14 residues. As DNA, the CDR3 is TGTGCCAGCAGGCAGGGATTTGATACCGAGGAGCTGTTTTTT. Translating it yields CASRQGFDTEELFF.

This clonotype appeared many times. This rearrangement joins TRBV6-1 to TRBJ2-7; possibly TRBD1 or TRBD2 for D (5 bases each). The CDR3 sequence is 14 residues long. Germline V lookup: CDR1 MNHNS, CDR2 SASEGT. V lost 6 bases, J lost 4 bases, and 16 bases lay in between. The CDR3 coding sequence is TGTGCCAGCAGCCCCGTGGGGGTGGGGTACGAGCAGTACTTC. This codes for CASSPVGVGYEQYF.

This chain uses TRBV24-1 with TRBJ1-1, with 7 bases that match TRBD1. CDR1 and CDR2 (germline): KGHDR, SFDVKD. CDR3 length equals 15 residues. Unmatched junction bases numbered 10, after V lost 4 bases and J lost 6 bases. This chain's CDR3 is CATSDPQGEPAEAFF. The DNA of the CDR3 is TGTGCCACCAGTGACCCCCAGGGGGAACCGGCTGAAGCTTTCTTT.

This clonotype was counted a single time. The rearrangement links TRBV2 to TRBJ2-3; D might be TRBD2 (5 bases). The CDR3 loop spans 12 amino acids. CDR1 SNHLY and CDR2 FYNNEI come from the germline V gene. Trimming removed 2 bases from V and 9 bases from J, with 9 bases in between. This CDR3 is CASSERGLTQYF. The CDR3 DNA follows: TGTGCCAGCAGTGAACGAGGGCTAACGCAGTATTTT. Full variable domain (missing parts from reference TRBV2 and TRBJ2-3): EPEVTQTPSHQVTQMGQEVILRCVPISNHLYFYWYRQILGQKVEFLVSFYNNEISEKSEIFDDQFSVERPDGSNFTLKIRSTKLEDSAMYFCASSERGLTQYFGPGTRLTVL.

This clonotype has just a few counts. This rearrangement joins TRBV19 to TRBJ2-3; D could derive from TRBD1 or TRBD2 (6 bases each). There are 14 residues in the CDR3. Between the trimmed V and J ends, which lost 7 bases and 6 bases, there was a span of 17 bases. Germline CDR1 and CDR2: LNHDA and SQIVND (reference sequence). CDR3 residues: CASTSYGGRDTQYF. CDR3 nucleotides: TGTGCCAGTACGAGCTACGGGGGCAGGGATACGCAGTATTTT.

CDR3 region: CSAKMTGNEQYF. The CDR3 bases are TGCAGTGCTAAGATGACAGGGAACGAGCAGTACTTC. This chain links TRBV20-1 with TRBJ2-7; TRBD1 matches at 7 bases. The CDR3 is made up of 12 amino acids. Losses at the gene ends were 4 bases for V and 5 bases for J; bases not matched to a gene: 5. CDR1 and CDR2 from the germline V gene are DFQATT and SNEGSKA (reference sequence).

This clonotype was detected many times. The chain uses TRBV7-8 and TRBJ2-7; tentatively, D is TRBD2 (6 bases). CDR1 and CDR2 (germline): SGHVS, FQNEAQ. V dropped 2 bases and J dropped 3 bases, with 8 bases sitting between them. The CDR3 loop spans 13 amino acids. In DNA form, the CDR3 reads TGTGCCAGCAGCTTAACCGGGGGCTACGAGCAGTACTTC. This sequence encodes CASSLTGGYEQYF.

This clonotype has ten or more counts. The rearrangement joins TRBV20-1 to TRBJ2-6; D call uncertain. V was cut by 0 bases and J by 2 bases, with 14 bases left in between. There are 17 residues in the CDR3. In germline, CDR1 is DFQATT, CDR2 SNEGSKA (reference sequence). The CDR3 protein is CSARDRWGMTGANVLTF. The CDR3, as DNA: TGCAGTGCTAGAGATCGGTGGGGAATGACTGGGGCCAACGTCCTGACTTTC.

Many counts were recorded for this clonotype. The chain is built from TRBV10-3 and TRBJ2-1; 10 bases map to TRBD1. The germline gives CDR1 ENHRY, CDR2 SYGVKD. J lost 3 bases, V lost 4 bases, and 0 bases had no gene match. This CDR3 is built from 14 residues. CDR3 in DNA: TGTGCCATCAGTGGGACAGGGGGCTACAATGAGCAGTTCTTC. Its protein is CAISGTGGYNEQFF.

This chain connects TRBV20-1 to TRBJ1-4; D perhaps matches TRBD1 (6 bases). This CDR3 is built from 17 residues. Germline loops: CDR1 DFQATT, CDR2 SNEGSKA (reference sequence). V lost 1 base and J 3 bases, leaving 18 bases between the germline ends. The CDR3 bases are TGCAGTGCTAGAGTACAGGGAGGTCTCTCAGCTAATGAAAAACTGTTTTTT. It encodes CSARVQGGLSANEKLFF.

This clonotype was seen at least ten times. The chain carries TRBV11-1 and TRBJ2-7; tentatively, D is TRBD1 or TRBD2 (5 bases each). V shed 5 bases and J shed 4 bases, with 18 bases lying between them. Germline CDR1 SGHAT, CDR2 FQDESV (reference sequence). The CDR3 consists of 15 residues. The CDR3 DNA reads as TGTGCCAGCAGCAAAAAAGACCGGGGCGGATACGAGCAGTACTTC. Translating gives CASSKKDRGGYEQYF.

The chain is built from TRBV20-1 and TRBJ2-2; TRBD2 agrees at 9 bases. CDR3 length: 17 residues. Looked up from germline, CDR1 is DFQATT and CDR2 is SNEGSKA (reference sequence). Trimming at V came to 1 base and at J to 0 bases, leaving 6 bases not matched to a gene. The CDR3 sequence: CSARVPAGGPNTGELFF. CDR3 nucleotides: TGCAGTGCTAGAGTCCCAGCGGGGGGACCGAACACCGGGGAGCTGTTTTTT.

Many counts were recorded for this clonotype. The gene calls are TRBV20-1 and TRBJ2-7, with 10 bases lining up with TRBD1. This CDR3 comprises 14 residues. Germline CDR1 and CDR2: DFQATT and SNEGSKA (reference sequence). The V segment lost 6 bases and the J segment 11 bases; nucleotides outside the gene matches: 16. CDR3 in amino acids: CSAEDRTGGTVEYF. The CDR3 region has the DNA TGCAGTGCCGAGGATCGGACAGGGGGAACAGTGGAGTACTTC.

This clonotype showed up just a few times. The rearrangement links TRBV12-3 or TRBV12-4 to TRBJ1-6; 9 nucleotides align to TRBD1. The CDR3 runs 15 residues. Germline trimming cut 4 bases from V and 10 bases from J; bases unmatched to any gene: 8. CDR3 in amino acids: CASSSGQGRNSPLHF. CDR3 coding DNA: TGTGCCAGCAGTTCAGGACAGGGGAGGAACTCACCCCTCCACTTT.

V gene TRBV20-1 combines with J gene TRBJ2-1, with a possible D match to TRBD1 (5 bases). The CDR3 loop spans 13 amino acids. In germline, CDR1 is DFQATT, CDR2 SNEGSKA (reference sequence). V was trimmed by 5 bases and J by 8 bases, leaving 16 bases between them. CDR3 sequence: CSAYRTPGDEQFF. The CDR3 DNA reads TGCAGTGCTTACAGGACCCCTGGCGATGAGCAGTTCTTC.